This TCR beta chain was captured by sequencing in a study of T cell clonality in common variable immunodeficiency. A remark on this clone: Antigen specificity is unknown. From the germline J gene comes the end of the CDR3, since the read stops 3 residues before it.

Libraries were prepared by immunoSEQ multiplex PCR; TCRdb keeps only in-frame clonotypes and omits some of them. The sample was found to contain around 19,000 clones, and every one recurs. V was clipped by 3 bases and J by 5 bases; unmatched bases: 8. The CDR3 spans 15 residues. Germline-derived CDR1 and CDR2 are SEHNR and FQNEAQ (reference sequence). Aged about 8 to 64 years, CVID subjects averaged about 42 years old. All CVID subjects were on immunoglobulin replacement for at least one year. Study-level results: CVID patient heterogeneity limited repertoire-clinical complication correlations. In common variable immunodeficiency, TCR beta chains reportedly carried fewer deletions and N-nucleotide insertions. CVID subjects shared fewer TCRbeta clones than healthy controls did.

The chain uses TRBV7-9 and TRBJ2-5; TRBD1 aligns across 8 bases. This receptor was obtained from a human donor with common variable immunodeficiency. The sample consisted of peripheral blood mononuclear cells. Partial CDR3 DNA: TGTGCCAGCAGCTTTCGGCAGGGGGCTGGGGAGACC. Protein sequence: CASSFRQGAGET. The whole CDR3 region reads CASSFRQGAGETQYF.